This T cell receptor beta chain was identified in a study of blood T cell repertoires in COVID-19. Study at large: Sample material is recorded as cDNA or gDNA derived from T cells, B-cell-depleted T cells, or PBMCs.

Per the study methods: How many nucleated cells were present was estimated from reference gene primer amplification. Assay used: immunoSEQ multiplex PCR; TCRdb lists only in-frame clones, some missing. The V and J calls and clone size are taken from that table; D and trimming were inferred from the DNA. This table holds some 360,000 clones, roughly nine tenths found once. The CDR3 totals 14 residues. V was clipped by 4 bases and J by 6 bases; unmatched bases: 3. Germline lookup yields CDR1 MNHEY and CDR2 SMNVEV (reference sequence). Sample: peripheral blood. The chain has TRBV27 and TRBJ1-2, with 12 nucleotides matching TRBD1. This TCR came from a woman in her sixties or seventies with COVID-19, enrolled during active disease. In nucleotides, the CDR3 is TGTGCCAGCAGTTCCGGGACAGGGGGCGATGGCTACACCTTC. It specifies CASSSGTGGDGYTF.